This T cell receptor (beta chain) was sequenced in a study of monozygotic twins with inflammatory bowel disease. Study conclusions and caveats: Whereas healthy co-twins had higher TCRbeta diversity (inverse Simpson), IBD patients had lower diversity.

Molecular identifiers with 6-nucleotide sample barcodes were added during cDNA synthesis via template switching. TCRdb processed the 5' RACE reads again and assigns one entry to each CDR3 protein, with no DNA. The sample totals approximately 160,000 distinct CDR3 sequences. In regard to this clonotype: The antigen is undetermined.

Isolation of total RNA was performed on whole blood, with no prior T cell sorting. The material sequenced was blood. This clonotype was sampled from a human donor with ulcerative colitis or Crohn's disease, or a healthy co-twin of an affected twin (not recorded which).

This chain's CDR3 is CASSLRSGETQYF. The V and J genes are TRBV7-2 and TRBJ2-5. The CDR3 consists of 13 residues. Germline V CDR1 and CDR2: SGHTA, FQGNSA.